The 25 T cell receptor beta chains below were found in one sample sequenced in a study of graft-versus-host responses after intestinal transplantation. The antigens of these receptors remain unknown. This table comes from immunoSEQ multiplex PCR, and its TCRdb copy is limited to in-frame clones, with some not included. There are 70,000 to 80,000 clones in the sample; around 90% occur only once, and about 1.3% lies in the top ten. Sequenced here: unstimulated CD8+ T cells sorted from spleen or lymph node cells, sampled before intestinal transplant. The receptors originated from a human donor who received an intestinal transplant.

This clone was recorded a few times. The V gene is TRBV6-1, the J gene TRBJ1-2; D is uncertain. With 1 base removed from V and 4 bases from J, the gap between germline ends came to 10 bases. From germline, CDR1 is MNHNS and CDR2 SASEGT. The length of the CDR3 is 14 residues. CDR3 bases: TGTGCCAGCAGTGAAGGGGAGCATCCCTATGGCTACACCTTC. As protein: CASSEGEHPYGYTF.

This chain uses TRBV5-4 with TRBJ1-2; D ambiguous. Germline V lookup: CDR1 SGHNT, CDR2 YYREEE (reference sequence). This CDR3 is built from 15 residues. V was trimmed by 1 base and J by 0 bases, leaving 10 bases between them. CDR3 residues: CASSLSADTNYGYTF. In DNA, the CDR3 is TGTGCCAGCAGCTTGTCGGCGGATACTAACTATGGCTACACCTTC.

The V gene is TRBV7-3, the J gene TRBJ1-6, with 7 bases lining up with TRBD1. CDR1 SGHTA and CDR2 FQGTGA come from the germline V gene. The CDR3 is made up of 14 amino acids. Unmatched junction bases numbered 7, after V lost 4 bases and J lost 10 bases. The chain's CDR3 is CASSSTGASSPLHF. Here the CDR3 DNA reads TGTGCCAGCAGCTCAACAGGGGCGTCGTCACCCCTCCACTTT.

This chain connects TRBV7-2 to TRBJ1-2, with 7 bases that match TRBD1. The J segment lost 4 bases and the V segment lost 2 bases, leaving 10 bases of the junction unmatched. The CDR3 has 16 residues. Germline CDR1 and CDR2: SGHTA and FQGNSA. The CDR3 region has the DNA TGTGCCAGCAGCTTAAGTCCCGACAGGGTAATCTATGGCTACACCTTC. This translates into CASSLSPDRVIYGYTF.

This clone was seen a few times. The chain uses TRBV29-1 and TRBJ2-7; D call uncertain. The CDR3 covers 13 residues. V lost 4 bases, J lost 1 base, and 11 bases lay in between. The V gene's germline CDR1 is SQVTM and CDR2 ANQGSEA. The CDR3 sequence: CSVGWVGSYEQYF. The CDR3, as DNA: TGCAGCGTTGGGTGGGTCGGGTCCTACGAGCAGTACTTC.

The J gene is TRBJ2-1, the V gene TRBV9, with 8 positions matching TRBD2. V lost 6 bases, J lost 1 base, and 0 bases stayed unmatched. Germline-derived CDR1 and CDR2 are SGDLS and YYNGEE. The CDR3 is 13 amino acids. Here the CDR3 DNA reads TGTGCCAGCACGGGGGGGTCCTACAATGAGCAGTTCTTC. Protein sequence: CASTGGSYNEQFF. The whole variable domain, filled in from reference TRBV9 and TRBJ2-1, reads DSGVTQTPKHLITATGQRVTLRCSPRSGDLSVYWYQQSLDQGLQFLIQYYNGEERAKGNILERFSAQQFPDLHSELNLSSLELGDSALYFCASTGGSYNEQFFGPGTRLTVL.

J is TRBJ1-4 and V is TRBV10-2; D possibly corresponds to TRBD1 (5 bases). This CDR3 is 13 amino acids long. Germline-derived CDR1 and CDR2 are WSHSY and SAAADI. With 10 bases removed from V and 5 bases from J, the gap between germline ends came to 14 bases. The DNA for the CDR3 is TGCGCCACGGAGACAGACCTGAATGAAAAACTGTTTTTT. It codes for CATETDLNEKLFF.

This chain links TRBV29-1 with TRBJ1-4; D perhaps matches TRBD1 (6 bases). Trimming removed 6 bases at V and 5 bases at J, with 7 bases between. The CDR3 is made up of 11 amino acids. The V gene's germline CDR1 is SQVTM and CDR2 ANQGSEA. The CDR3 sequence: CSVRGNEKLFF. DNA for the CDR3: TGCAGCGTGAGGGGGAATGAAAAACTGTTTTTT.

V gene TRBV6-1 combines with J gene TRBJ1-1; D gene ambiguous. The V gene's germline CDR1 is MNHNS and CDR2 SASEGT. The CDR3 loop spans 15 amino acids. The V and J ends lost 2 bases and 3 bases respectively, with 13 bases between them. CDR3 loop: CASSEFGGRDTEAFF. CDR3 sequence (DNA): TGTGCCAGCAGTGAATTCGGCGGGCGGGACACTGAAGCTTTCTTT.

V and J are TRBV2 and TRBJ1-6; 8 bases are shared with TRBD1. Germline V gives CDR1 SNHLY, CDR2 FYNNEI. With V trimmed by 0 bases and J by 9 bases, 7 bases remained unmatched. This CDR3 is 16 amino acids long. CDR3 DNA sequence: TGTGCCAGCAGTGAAGCGGGGGACAGGTTTGGTTCACCCCTCCACTTT. This gives the protein CASSEAGDRFGSPLHF. Full variable domain (outside the CDR3, taken from reference TRBV2 and TRBJ1-6): EPEVTQTPSHQVTQMGQEVILRCVPISNHLYFYWYRQILGQKVEFLVSFYNNEISEKSEIFDDQFSVERPDGSNFTLKIRSTKLEDSAMYFCASSEAGDRFGSPLHFGNGTRLTVT.

The J gene is TRBJ2-3, the V gene TRBV27; 14 positions match TRBD2. The V gene's germline CDR1 is MNHEY and CDR2 SMNVEV (reference sequence). The V segment lost 6 bases and the J segment 3 bases; nucleotides outside the gene matches: 5. The CDR3 consists of 16 residues. The CDR3 loop reads CASRPGTSGGTDTQYF. CDR3 sequence (DNA): TGTGCCAGCAGACCCGGGACTAGCGGGGGTACAGATACGCAGTATTTT.

This sequence joins TRBV7-9 and TRBJ1-6; D not resolved. Trimming left V 3 bases short and J 7 bases short, with 10 bases between. This CDR3 has 14 residues. Germline CDR1 and CDR2: SEHNR and FQNEAQ (reference sequence). The CDR3 here is CASSLVAANSPLHF. CDR3 coding DNA: TGTGCCAGCAGCTTGGTGGCCGCCAATTCACCCCTCCACTTT.

V and J are TRBV6-5 and TRBJ1-2; possibly TRBD1 for D (6 bases). V was trimmed by 0 bases and J by 7 bases, leaving 9 bases between them. The CDR3 is 13 amino acids. Germline assignment: CDR1 MNHEY and CDR2 SVGAGI. CDR3 DNA: TGTGCCAGCAGTTACTCGGACAGCGTTGGCTACACCTTC. Translated, it gives CASSYSDSVGYTF.

The chain recombines TRBV6-5 with TRBJ1-3; D is possibly TRBD1 (5 bases). The CDR3 runs to 14 residues. Germline V gene lookup returns CDR1 MNHEY and CDR2 SVGAGI. Trimming shortened V by 8 bases and J by 4 bases, and 15 bases separated the two germline ends. The CDR3 spells CASYPTGSGNTIYF. For the CDR3, the DNA is TGTGCCAGCTACCCAACAGGATCGGGAAACACCATATATTTT.

The rearrangement uses TRBV7-9 and TRBJ2-3; D possibly corresponds to TRBD1 (5 bases). Trimming removed 3 bases at V and 4 bases at J, with 17 bases between. There are 16 residues in the CDR3. Germline V gene sequence: CDR1 SEHNR, CDR2 FQNEAQ (reference sequence). CDR3 DNA: TGTGCCAGCAGCTTCTCCCAAATAACGACAGCAGATACGCAGTATTTT. It translates to CASSFSQITTADTQYF.

V and J are TRBV2 and TRBJ1-2, with D uncertain. The CDR3 length is 12 residues. Germline V gene lookup returns CDR1 SNHLY and CDR2 FYNNEI. V was cut by 3 bases and J by 6 bases, with 8 bases left in between. CDR3 bases: TGTGCCAGCAGTGATTGGCCCGATGGCTACACCTTC. Residues: CASSDWPDGYTF.

The V gene is TRBV10-2, the J gene TRBJ2-7; the D gene is possibly TRBD2 (6 bases). This CDR3 is 13 amino acids long. Trimming left V 4 bases short and J 2 bases short, with 9 bases between. In germline, CDR1 is WSHSY, CDR2 SAAADI. The CDR3 spells CASSGPGAYEQYF. The CDR3 DNA reads TGCGCCAGCAGTGGGCCGGGGGCCTACGAGCAGTACTTC.

This chain joins TRBV14 and TRBJ2-5; 10 bases agree with TRBD2. V was pared by 2 bases and J by 7 bases, with 7 bases of the junction left unmatched. Germline values: CDR1 SGHDN, CDR2 FVKESK. This CDR3 has 15 residues. CDR3 residues: CASSQLAGVSGTQYF. Written as DNA, the CDR3 is TGTGCCAGCAGCCAACTAGCGGGGGTTTCGGGGACCCAGTACTTC.

The rearrangement uses TRBV1 and TRBJ1-5; the table's D call, TRBD1, was not checked against the DNA. TRBV1 is a listed pseudogene. CDR3 length equals 15 residues. The CDR3 is CTSPNRGKERQPQHF. The CDR3 nucleotides are TGCACCAGCCCAAACAGGGGCAAGGAGAGGCAGCCCCAGCATTTT.

CDR3 coding DNA: TGTGCCAGCAGCACACGGACAGGGAAAGACACTGAAGCTTTCTTT. Residues: CASSTRTGKDTEAFF. The genes are TRBV9 and TRBJ1-1, with 8 positions matching TRBD1. Germline V CDR1 and CDR2: SGDLS, YYNGEE. Trimming at V came to 4 bases and at J to 3 bases, leaving 8 bases not matched to a gene. The CDR3 spans 15 residues.

The chain combines TRBV5-6 with TRBJ1-2, with D perhaps TRBD1 (6 bases). CDR1 is SGHDT and CDR2 is YYEEEE in the germline V gene. The length of the CDR3 is 13 residues. V was shortened by 3 bases and J by 6 bases, with 12 bases between the two germline ends. As DNA, the CDR3 is TGTGCCAGCAGCTGGGTAGGGGGTGATGGCTACACCTTC. Encoded protein: CASSWVGGDGYTF.

V is TRBV2 and J is TRBJ1-1, with D possibly TRBD1 on 6 matching bases. V lost 4 bases, J lost 8 bases, and 20 bases lay in between. The CDR3 runs to 15 residues. Germline V CDR1 and CDR2: SNHLY, FYNNEI. Written as DNA, the CDR3 is TGTGCCAGCAGTGTGGGTCACTACACGGGACAAGAAGCTTTCTTT. It is translated as CASSVGHYTGQEAFF.

The chain carries TRBV11-3 and TRBJ2-5, with TRBD1 matching over 8 bases. TRBJ2-7 explains the end of the DNA better; the J call may be wrong. The V gene's germline CDR1 is SGHNT and CDR2 YENEEA. The CDR3 runs to 14 residues. The CDR3: CASSPTDRAYEQYF. The CDR3 nucleotides read TGTGCCAGCAGCCCGACGGACAGGGCCTACGAGCAGTACTTC.

A remark on this clone: A junction end diverges from the germline sequence, so it may reflect a read error. The chain combines TRBV7-7 with TRBJ2-7; 8 bases are shared with TRBD1. The germline V gene has CDR1 SSHAT and CDR2 FNYEAQ (reference sequence). The CDR3 loop spans 15 amino acids. The CDR3 region is CASSFSQGEGYEQYF. The CDR3 DNA reads as TGTGCTAGCAGCTTCTCACAGGGGGAAGGCTACGAGCAGTACTTC.

This chain links TRBV2 with TRBJ2-5; 9 bases align to TRBD1. This CDR3 spans 16 amino acids. The ends lost 2 bases at V and 2 bases at J; junction bases unmatched: 6. Germline V gives CDR1 SNHLY, CDR2 FYNNEI. CDR3 residues: CASSESGDRVQETQYF. The CDR3, as DNA: TGTGCCAGCAGTGAATCTGGGGACAGGGTTCAAGAGACCCAGTACTTC.